The clone carrying this TCR beta chain was found a few times. This sample is drawn from a study of blood T cells in healthy people across ages. The use of a sample-barcoded 5' primer and a J-beta primer mix characterized a second PCR of roughly 6 to 12 cycles. From the 5' RACE reads, TCRdb called clonotypes with MiXCR, one entry per CDR3 protein. The repertoire consists of 1.4 million or so distinct CDR3 sequences, with about 45% occurring once and the leading ten covering less than 5%. Germline trimming cut 2 bases from V and 2 bases from J; bases unmatched to any gene: 10. CDR3 length equals 17 residues. Germline V lookup: CDR1 LNHNV, CDR2 YYDKDF (reference sequence).

This receptor was obtained from a woman aged 18-29 years in good health. The specimen was blood. J is TRBJ2-7 and V is TRBV15; TRBD2 agrees at 9 bases. CDR3 residues: CATSRPPGAGGAYEQYF. The CDR3 nucleotides are TGTGCCACCAGCAGACCCCCAGGAGCGGGAGGTGCCTACGAGCAGTACTTC.